The 14 T cell receptor beta chains presented below share a single source sample, sequenced in a study of T cells in tumors after PD-1 blockade. Assay: immunoSEQ multiplex PCR; the TCRdb copy retains only in-frame clones and omits some. The sample includes some 43,000 clones, over 70% of them seen just once. Material: PBMCs, obtained before anti-PD-1 treatment. These receptors were taken from a human donor with basal cell carcinoma.

The chain carries TRBV9 and TRBJ1-5; 7 bases agree with TRBD1. Trimming cost V 5 bases and J 3 bases; bases outside gene matches: 2. CDR3 length: 13 amino acids. Germline assignment: CDR1 SGDLS and CDR2 YYNGEE. CDR3 coding DNA: TGTGCCAGCAGTACAGGGGTCAATCAGCCCCAGCATTTT. It is translated as CASSTGVNQPQHF. The whole variable domain, filled in from reference TRBV9 and TRBJ1-5, reads DSGVTQTPKHLITATGQRVTLRCSPRSGDLSVYWYQQSLDQGLQFLIQYYNGEERAKGNILERFSAQQFPDLHSELNLSSLELGDSALYFCASSTGVNQPQHFGDGTRLSIL.

CDR3 DNA: TGCGCCAGCAGCTTGACAGGGCTCAATGAGCAGTTCTTC. It is translated as CASSLTGLNEQFF. The V and J genes are TRBV5-1 and TRBJ2-1; weak D call: TRBD1 (6 bases). Trimming cost V 1 base and J 6 bases, with 8 bases left between them. The CDR3 runs 13 residues. Germline V gene sequence: CDR1 SGHRS, CDR2 YFSETQ.

This chain connects TRBV28 to TRBJ1-2; TRBD1 aligns across 9 bases. This CDR3 has 15 residues. Unmatched junction bases numbered 8, after V lost 4 bases and J lost 5 bases. CDR1 and CDR2 (germline): MDHEN, SYDVKM. CDR3 coding DNA: TGTGCCAGCAGTTCGACAGGGGGTGGGCATTATGGCTACACCTTC. Translated: CASSSTGGGHYGYTF.

The CDR3 nucleotides are TGCGCCAGCAGTTCCAAACAGGACCCCCTTTCCTACAATGAGCAGTTCTTC. Protein: CASSSKQDPLSYNEQFF. The chain employs TRBV23-1 and TRBJ2-1, with a weak D call TRBD1 (5 bases). TRBV23-1 is an open reading frame, and its role is uncertain. V lost 5 bases and J lost 1, with 18 bases in between. CDR3 size: 17 residues.

This rearrangement joins TRBV28 to TRBJ2-4; TRBD1 matches at 8 bases. Germline V gene sequence: CDR1 MDHEN, CDR2 SYDVKM. After removal of 5 bases from V and 6 bases from J, the junction contained 9 bases not matched to a gene. The CDR3 length is 15 residues. For the CDR3, the DNA is TGTGCCAGCAGTCTCGACAGGGGCCTCTTAAACATTCAGTACTTC. Its protein product is CASSLDRGLLNIQYF.

The chain combines TRBV10-1 with TRBJ2-1, with TRBD2 identical over 7 bases. Unmatched junction bases numbered 4, after V lost 7 bases and J lost 1 base. Germline assignment: CDR1 WNHNN and CDR2 SYGVQD (reference sequence). The CDR3 spans 14 residues. The CDR3 DNA reads as TGCGCCAGCACCCCTAGCGGATCCTACAATGAGCAGTTCTTC. Protein product: CASTPSGSYNEQFF.

J is TRBJ1-4 and V is TRBV18; 9 bases align to TRBD1. CDR3 length: 15 residues. V lost 3 bases, J lost 8 bases, and 7 bases stayed unmatched. Germline loops: CDR1 KGHSH, CDR2 LQKENI. For the CDR3, the DNA is TGTGCCAGCTCACCGGGACAGGGTTCCGGGGAAAAACTGTTTTTT. Translated, it gives CASSPGQGSGEKLFF.

V usage is TRBV10-2 and J usage is TRBJ2-7; D uncertain. Germline V gives CDR1 WSHSY, CDR2 SAAADI. The germline V and J ends were trimmed by 6 bases and 0 bases, with 12 bases remaining between them. The CDR3 consists of 14 residues. CDR3 region: CASRISLSSYEQYF. The CDR3 DNA follows: TGCGCCAGCAGGATTAGCCTGAGCTCCTACGAGCAGTACTTC.

The J gene is TRBJ2-7, the V gene TRBV4-1; D not resolved. CDR1 is MGHRA, CDR2 YSYEKL, per germline. This CDR3 is 14 amino acids long. V was shortened by 2 bases and J by 2 bases, with 10 bases between the two germline ends. The CDR3 is CASSQPTRAYEQYF. The CDR3, as DNA: TGCGCCAGCAGCCAACCGACACGAGCCTACGAGCAGTACTTC.

This chain joins TRBV2 and TRBJ2-7, with 9 bases matching TRBD1. This CDR3 region has 15 residues. V gave up 6 bases and J gave up 3 bases; unmatched junction bases: 9. Germline CDR1 SNHLY, CDR2 FYNNEI. The CDR3 DNA is TGTGCCAGCAGGAGGGGACAGGGAGTTATCTACGAGCAGTACTTC. This encodes CASRRGQGVIYEQYF.

This clone was seen only once. The CDR3 DNA is TGTGCCAGCAATAGCGGACAAGAGACCCAGTACTTC. Residues: CASNSGQETQYF. This chain uses TRBV5-6 with TRBJ2-5, with TRBD2 as a possible D gene (6 bases). This CDR3 contains 12 residues. Germline V lookup: CDR1 SGHDT, CDR2 YYEEEE. V was pared by 6 bases and J by 2 bases, with 8 bases between.

The chain employs TRBV5-1 and TRBJ1-4; D unclear. CDR1 SGHRS and CDR2 YFSETQ come from the germline V gene. The CDR3 has 15 amino acids. V lost 4 bases and J 8 bases, leaving 18 bases between the germline ends. CDR3: CASSLGPGIGEKLFF. The CDR3 coding sequence is TGCGCCAGCAGCCTCGGACCCGGAATCGGGGAAAAACTGTTTTTT.

The chain combines TRBV19 with TRBJ1-5, with D unresolved. Germline V gene sequence: CDR1 LNHDA, CDR2 SQIVND (reference sequence). V was shortened by 3 bases and J by 0 bases, with 12 bases between the two germline ends. CDR3 length: 16 residues. CDR3 amino acids: CASSMILTDSNQPQHF. As DNA, the CDR3 is TGTGCCAGTAGTATGATTTTGACGGATAGCAATCAGCCCCAGCATTTT.

The chain uses TRBV5-4 and TRBJ2-3; D gene uncertain. Trimming took 1 base from V and 3 from J, leaving 6 bases between them. Germline V gene sequence: CDR1 SGHNT, CDR2 YYREEE (reference sequence). The CDR3 runs to 13 residues. This CDR3 is CASSLQRTDTQYF. The CDR3 nucleotides read TGTGCCAGCAGCTTGCAGCGTACAGATACGCAGTATTTT.